These T cell receptor beta chains were read from a single sample in a study of T cells expressing NK-cell markers. TCRdb re-called the 5' RACE reads; one entry per CDR3 protein, DNA not given. The sample totals under 500,000 distinct CDR3 sequences. The source material was blood T cells: a sorted CD56 or NKG2C T cell subset, CD4+ or CD8+ T cells, or bulk PBMC T cells (not recorded which). The receptors come from a woman between 18 and 69 years old in good health. CDR3s include the opening cysteine and the closing phenylalanine or tryptophan.

j_call v_call cdr3_aa
TRBJ2-7 TRBV20-1 CSARDWVKSTYEQYF
TRBJ1-6 TRBV9 CASSAPDSPLHF
TRBJ1-5 TRBV6-6 CASTGRSDQPQHF
TRBJ1-6 TRBV11-2 CASSSEGSPLHF
TRBJ2-1 TRBV6-5 CASSYSRGNQQFF
TRBJ2-3 TRBV25-1 CASSEYMTSGATDTQYF
TRBJ2-5 TRBV7-8 CASSLAEGTVQETQYF
TRBJ1-4 TRBV5-1 CASSLEGGLGEKLFF
TRBJ1-1 TRBV7-9 CASSFPGTGLNTEAFF
TRBJ2-3 TRBV7-9 CASSLVSGYTDTQYF
TRBJ2-7 TRBV20-1 CSALRTGGNEQYF
TRBJ2-3 TRBV5-6 CASRWETSGTDTQYF
TRBJ2-6 TRBV25-1 CASSGSTILITGRAGANVLTF
TRBJ2-1 TRBV9 CASSVADQRNNEQFF
TRBJ2-3 TRBV7-2 CASSLAGGPGDTQYF
TRBJ2-5 TRBV19 CASTPPGPYQETQYF
TRBJ2-5 TRBV5-6 CASSSPVAVQETQYF
TRBJ1-2 TRBV5-1 CASRPTPETSHGYTF
TRBJ1-1 TRBV7-9 CASSGRGNLNTEAFF
TRBJ1-1 TRBV15 CATGPLNTEAFF
TRBJ2-7 TRBV28 CASIGRDWDYEQYF
TRBJ1-5 TRBV7-2 CASTRDTGNQPQHF
TRBJ1-4 TRBV7-2 CASSPRTGGSEKLFF
TRBJ2-1 TRBV29-1 CSVEDPASGSYNEQFF